This TCR beta chain was identified during a study of shared clonotypes between healthy human individuals. Whole-study findings and limits: Rarefaction analysis demonstrated incomplete sorted-subset sequencing notwithstanding large depth.

Concerning this clone itself: Its matching antigen is unknown.

Terminally differentiated effector memory CD45RA+ cells were excluded from the naive CD8 cells, which were CD45RO-negative and positively selected for CCR7. All donors were Caucasian adults living in Nashville, Tennessee. Per the germline V gene, CDR1 is SGHTA and CDR2 is FQGNSA. The CDR3 totals 15 residues. V lost 0 bases to trimming and J lost 3 bases, with 9 bases between them. TCRdb keeps only in-frame clones here, not all; method: immunoSEQ multiplex PCR. The profile shows about 2.1 million clones, about 94% of them singletons. The rearrangement uses TRBV7-2 and TRBJ2-1; the D gene is possibly TRBD1 (5 bases). The sequence was collected from a man between 18 and 35 years old in good health. Some clones in this sample may be carry-over from other donors' samples. The sample comprised naive CD8+ T cells from PBMCs. The CDR3 loop is CASSLADRIYNEQFF. The CDR3 DNA reads as TGTGCCAGCAGCTTAGCCGACAGAATCTACAATGAGCAGTTCTTC.